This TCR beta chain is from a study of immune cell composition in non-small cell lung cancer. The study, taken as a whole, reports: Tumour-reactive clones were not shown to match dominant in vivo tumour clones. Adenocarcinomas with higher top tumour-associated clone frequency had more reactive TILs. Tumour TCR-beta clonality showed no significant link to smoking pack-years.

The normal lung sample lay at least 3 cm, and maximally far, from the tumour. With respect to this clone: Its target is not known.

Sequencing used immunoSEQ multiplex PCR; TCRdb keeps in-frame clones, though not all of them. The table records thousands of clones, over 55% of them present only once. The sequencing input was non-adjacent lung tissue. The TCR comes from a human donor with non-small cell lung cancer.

The CDR3 loop reads CASSHGTNYNEQFF. The CDR3 region has the DNA TGCGCCAGCAGCCACGGGACTAACTACAATGAGCAGTTCTTC. V usage is TRBV5-1 and J usage is TRBJ2-1, with TRBD2 matching 7 bases. This CDR3 has 14 residues. The J segment lost 3 bases and the V segment lost 4 bases, leaving 4 bases of the junction unmatched. Per germline, CDR1 SGHRS and CDR2 YFSETQ.